Sequencing of this TCR beta chain was carried out in a study of cytomegalovirus exposure and HLA in healthy donors. About the research overall: Later analysis reported that the 120 or so validation repertoires shared the platform of the approximately 690 first-cohort repertoires.

General study findings and limits: Three of the chains that were CMV-associated were confirmed in vitro to be specific for CMV antigens. Cytomegalovirus-associated status was assigned to about 180 TCR beta chains.

Comments on this clone: Its target is unknown.

The V and J ends lost 2 bases and 2 bases, in that order; junction bases with no gene match: 14. Germline loops: CDR1 LGHNA, CDR2 YNFKEQ. The CDR3 spans 18 residues. It was the approximately 120-subject validation cohort, separate from the roughly 700-subject first cohort, to which the donors belonged. The protocol was immunoSEQ multiplex PCR, while the TCRdb copy is restricted to in-frame clones and leaves out a portion. Of roughly 200,000 clones in the sample, approximately 86% are singletons; the top ten hold about 7.7%. This chain uses TRBV4-2 with TRBJ2-7; 8 nucleotides match TRBD2. Sequencing used PBMCs. The receptor was derived from a young man in good health and CMV-seropositive. The CDR3 DNA reads TGTGCCAGCAGCCAAAGAGGTGGTAGCGGGAACGACCCCTACGAGCAGTACTTC. Translation: CASSQRGGSGNDPYEQYF.